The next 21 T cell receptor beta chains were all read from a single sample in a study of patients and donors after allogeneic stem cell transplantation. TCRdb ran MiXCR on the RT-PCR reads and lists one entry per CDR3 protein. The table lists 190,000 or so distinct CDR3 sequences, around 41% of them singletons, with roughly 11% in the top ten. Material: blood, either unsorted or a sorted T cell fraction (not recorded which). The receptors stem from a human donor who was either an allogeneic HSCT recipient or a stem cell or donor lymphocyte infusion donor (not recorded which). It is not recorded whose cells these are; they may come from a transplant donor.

DNA for the CDR3: TGCAGTGCCGACCCCAGGAACACCGGGGAGCTGTTTTTT. It is translated as CSADPRNTGELFF. The J gene is TRBJ2-2, the V gene TRBV20-1; D is unclear. Germline V gene lookup returns CDR1 DFQATT and CDR2 SNEGSKA (reference sequence). This CDR3 has 13 amino acids. Trimming took 6 bases from V and 1 from J, leaving 9 bases between them.

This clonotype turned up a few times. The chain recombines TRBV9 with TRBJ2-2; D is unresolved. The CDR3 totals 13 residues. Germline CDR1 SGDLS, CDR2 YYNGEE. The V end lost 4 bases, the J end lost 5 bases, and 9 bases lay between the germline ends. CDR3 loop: CASSYAVTGELFF. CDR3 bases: TGTGCCAGCAGCTATGCGGTTACCGGGGAGCTGTTTTTT.

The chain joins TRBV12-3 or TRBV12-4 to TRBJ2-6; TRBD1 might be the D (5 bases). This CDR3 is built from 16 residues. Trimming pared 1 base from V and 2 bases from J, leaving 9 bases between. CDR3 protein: CASSLVGDPGANVLTF. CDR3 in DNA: TGTGCCAGCAGTTTAGTAGGGGATCCTGGGGCCAACGTCCTGACTTTC.

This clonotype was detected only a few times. This chain's CDR3 is CASSLGAGNSPLHF. The CDR3 nucleotides are TGTGCCAGCAGTTTAGGGGCAGGCAATTCACCCCTCCACTTT. This sequence joins TRBV12-3 or TRBV12-4 and TRBJ1-6, with D unresolved. This CDR3 comprises 14 residues. Trimming cost V 1 base and J 7 bases, with 8 bases left between them.

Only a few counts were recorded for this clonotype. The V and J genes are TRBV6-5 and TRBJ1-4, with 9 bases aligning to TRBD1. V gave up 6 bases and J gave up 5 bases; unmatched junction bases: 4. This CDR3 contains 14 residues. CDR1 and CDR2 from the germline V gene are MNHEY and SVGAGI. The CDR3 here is CASRRQGVNEKLFF. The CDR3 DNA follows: TGTGCCAGCAGAAGACAGGGGGTGAATGAAAAACTGTTTTTT.

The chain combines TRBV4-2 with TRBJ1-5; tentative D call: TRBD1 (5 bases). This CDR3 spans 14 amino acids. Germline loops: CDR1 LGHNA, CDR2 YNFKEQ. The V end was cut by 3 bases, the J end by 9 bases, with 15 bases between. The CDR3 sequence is CASSHGGGRGPQHF. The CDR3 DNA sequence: TGTGCCAGCAGCCACGGCGGGGGAAGAGGGCCCCAGCATTTT.

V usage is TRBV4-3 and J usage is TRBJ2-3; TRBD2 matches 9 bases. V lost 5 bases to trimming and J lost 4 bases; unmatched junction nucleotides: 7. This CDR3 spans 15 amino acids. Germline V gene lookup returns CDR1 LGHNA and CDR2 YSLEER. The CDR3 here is CASSSSGGGADTQYF. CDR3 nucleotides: TGCGCCAGCAGCTCGTCGGGCGGGGGGGCAGATACGCAGTATTTT.

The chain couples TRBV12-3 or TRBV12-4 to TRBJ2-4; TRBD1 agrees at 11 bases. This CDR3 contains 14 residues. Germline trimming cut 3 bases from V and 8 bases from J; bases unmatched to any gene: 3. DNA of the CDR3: TGTGCCAGCAGTTTGGGGACAGGGGGATACATTCAGTACTTC. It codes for CASSLGTGGYIQYF.

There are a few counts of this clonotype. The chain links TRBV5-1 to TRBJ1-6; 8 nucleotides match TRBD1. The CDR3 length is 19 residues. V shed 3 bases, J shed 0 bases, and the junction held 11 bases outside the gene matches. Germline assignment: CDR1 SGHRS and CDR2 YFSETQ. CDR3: CASSWFGTGQSSYNSPLHF. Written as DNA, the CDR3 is TGCGCCAGCAGCTGGTTCGGGACAGGCCAGAGCTCCTATAATTCACCCCTCCACTTT.

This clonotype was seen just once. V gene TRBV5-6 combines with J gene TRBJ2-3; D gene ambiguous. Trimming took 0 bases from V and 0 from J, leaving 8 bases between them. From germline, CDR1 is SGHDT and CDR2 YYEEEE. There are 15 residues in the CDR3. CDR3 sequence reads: CASSLVGLSTDTQYF. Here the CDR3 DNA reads TGTGCCAGCAGCTTGGTCGGTCTGAGCACAGATACGCAGTATTTT.

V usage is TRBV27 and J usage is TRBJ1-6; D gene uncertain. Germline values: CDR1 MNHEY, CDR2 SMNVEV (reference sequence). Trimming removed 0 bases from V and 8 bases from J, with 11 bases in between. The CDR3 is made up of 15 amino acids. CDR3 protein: CASSLSRGRDSPLHF. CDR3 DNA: TGTGCCAGCAGTTTATCGCGAGGGAGGGATTCACCCCTCCACTTT.

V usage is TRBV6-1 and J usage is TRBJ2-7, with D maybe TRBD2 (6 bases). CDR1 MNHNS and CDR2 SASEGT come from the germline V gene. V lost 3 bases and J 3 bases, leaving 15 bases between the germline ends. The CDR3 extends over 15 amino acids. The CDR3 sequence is CASSEGLAPYYEQYF. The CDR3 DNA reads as TGTGCCAGCAGTGAGGGCCTAGCGCCTTACTACGAGCAGTACTTC.

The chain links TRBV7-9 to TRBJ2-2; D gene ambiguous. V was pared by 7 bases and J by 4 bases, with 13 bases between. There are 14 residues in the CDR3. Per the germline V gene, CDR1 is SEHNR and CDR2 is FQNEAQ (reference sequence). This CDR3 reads CASIKPGSTGELFF. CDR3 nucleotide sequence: TGTGCCAGCATCAAACCAGGTTCCACCGGGGAGCTGTTTTTT.

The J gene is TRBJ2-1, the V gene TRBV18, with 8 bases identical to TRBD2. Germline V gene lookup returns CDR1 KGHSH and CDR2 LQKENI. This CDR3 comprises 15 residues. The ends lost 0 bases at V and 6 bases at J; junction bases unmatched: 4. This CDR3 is CASSPPRTSLNEQFF. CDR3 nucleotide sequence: TGTGCCAGCTCACCACCGCGGACTAGCCTCAATGAGCAGTTCTTC.

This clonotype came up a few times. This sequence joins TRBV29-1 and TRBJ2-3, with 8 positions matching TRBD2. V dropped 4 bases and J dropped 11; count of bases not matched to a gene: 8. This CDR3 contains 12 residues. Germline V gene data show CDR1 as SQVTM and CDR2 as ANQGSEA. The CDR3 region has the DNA TGCAGCGTTGGGAGGTTACTAGCGGAGCAGTATTTT. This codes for CSVGRLLAEQYF.

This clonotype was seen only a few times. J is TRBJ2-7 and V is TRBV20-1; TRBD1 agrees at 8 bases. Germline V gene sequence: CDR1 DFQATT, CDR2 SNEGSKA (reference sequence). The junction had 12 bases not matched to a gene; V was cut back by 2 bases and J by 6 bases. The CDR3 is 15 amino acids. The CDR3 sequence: CSARQVGQGFGEQYF. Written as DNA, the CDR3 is TGCAGTGCTAGACAAGTCGGACAGGGATTCGGCGAGCAGTACTTC.

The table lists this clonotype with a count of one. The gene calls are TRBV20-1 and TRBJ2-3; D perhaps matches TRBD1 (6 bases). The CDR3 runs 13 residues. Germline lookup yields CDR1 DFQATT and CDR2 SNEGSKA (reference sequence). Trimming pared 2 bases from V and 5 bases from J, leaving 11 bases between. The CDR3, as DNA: TGCAGTGCTAGATTTAACAGGGAAGATACGCAGTATTTT. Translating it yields CSARFNREDTQYF.

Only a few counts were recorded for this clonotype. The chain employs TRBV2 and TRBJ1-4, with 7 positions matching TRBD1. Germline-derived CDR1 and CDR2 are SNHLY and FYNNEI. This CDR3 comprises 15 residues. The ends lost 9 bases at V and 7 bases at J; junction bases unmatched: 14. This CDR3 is CASQKTGATAEKLFF. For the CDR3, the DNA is TGTGCCAGTCAGAAAACAGGGGCTACGGCTGAAAAACTGTTTTTT.

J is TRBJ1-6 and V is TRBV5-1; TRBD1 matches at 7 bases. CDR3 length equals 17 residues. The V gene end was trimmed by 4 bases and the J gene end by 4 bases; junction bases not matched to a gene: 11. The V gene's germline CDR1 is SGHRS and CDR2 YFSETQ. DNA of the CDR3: TGCGCCAGCAGCCCCGACAGGGTCTGGGAGTATAATTCACCCCTCCACTTT. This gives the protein CASSPDRVWEYNSPLHF.

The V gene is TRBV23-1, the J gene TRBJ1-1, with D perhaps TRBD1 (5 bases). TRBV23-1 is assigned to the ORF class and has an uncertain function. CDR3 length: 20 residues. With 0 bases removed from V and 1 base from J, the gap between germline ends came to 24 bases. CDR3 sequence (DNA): TGCGCCAGCAGTCAATCTAATTCCCGGTTAGGCGAAAGGGGGAACACTGAAGCTTTCTTT. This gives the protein CASSQSNSRLGERGNTEAFF.

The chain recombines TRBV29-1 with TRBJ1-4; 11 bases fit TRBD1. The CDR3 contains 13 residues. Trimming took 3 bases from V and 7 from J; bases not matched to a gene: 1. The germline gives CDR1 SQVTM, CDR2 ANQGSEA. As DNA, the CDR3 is TGCAGCGTTGAGGACAGGGGGCGTGAAAAACTGTTTTTT. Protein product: CSVEDRGREKLFF. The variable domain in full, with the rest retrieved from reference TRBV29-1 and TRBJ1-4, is SAVISQKPSRDICQRGTSLTIQCQVDSQVTMMFWYRQQPGQSLTLIATANQGSEATYESGFVIDKFPISRPNLTFSTLTVSNMSPEDSSIYLCSVEDRGREKLFFGSGTQLSVL.